This TCR beta chain originates from a study of metastatic and nonmetastatic thyroid tumors. Study-wide context: Comparison of repertoires was carried out across blood and tumor or nodule tissue from malignant and benign thyroid patients. General study points: Benign nodules were reported to have significantly lower TCR beta diversity than malignant thyroid tumors, in blood and tumor.

All patients were untreated before thyroid surgery. Remarks on this clone: Its antigen is not known.

Original processing notes: Researchers built a distant-metastasis classifier for papillary thyroid cancer that drew on CDR3 differences across clinicopathological groups. TCRdb re-called the PCR reads with MiXCR. TCRdb's processing, not the authors', yielded these V and J calls. The profile shows 35,000 to 45,000 clones, about 29% of them singletons. Germline CDR1 and CDR2: MRHNA and SNTAGT. V lost 3 bases to trimming and J lost 2 bases, with 10 bases between them. The CDR3 consists of 14 residues. The TCR was taken from a male donor with papillary thyroid cancer or a benign thyroid nodule (not recorded which). Some clones in this sample may be carry-over from other donors' samples. The genes are TRBV6-4 and TRBJ1-1; no reliable D call. The sample comprised blood. The CDR3: CASSERAENTEAFF. CDR3 nucleotide sequence: TGTGCCAGCAGTGAGAGGGCAGAAAACACTGAAGCTTTCTTT.